A selection of T cell receptor beta chains follows, all from one sample in a study of blood T cell repertoires in COVID-19. Clones were sequenced by immunoSEQ multiplex PCR, and TCRdb holds only the in-frame ones, with some missing. The repertoire consists of roughly 140,000 clones, with 75% to 90% occurring once and the leading ten covering 2.5% to 3.5%. Sequences were obtained from peripheral blood. Source of these receptors: a woman aged 60-75 years with active COVID-19. CDR3s include the opening cysteine and the closing phenylalanine or tryptophan. Each record gives: D gene, V gene, J gene, clone size, CDR3 protein, CDR3 DNA. A D gene is named only where the DNA matches it firmly. Rows may omit the clone size; those that give it use once, few, many or a size class.

NA	TRBV16	TRBJ1-5	NA	CASSRSEGARQPQHF	TGTGCCAGCAGCCGAAGCGAAGGGGCGCGACAGCCCCAGCATTTT
NA	TRBV29-1	TRBJ1-1	few	CSVRRGGKAFF	TGCAGCGTTCGTCGAGGAGGGAAAGCTTTCTTT
NA	TRBV30	TRBJ1-6	NA	CAWEPGLVIGNSPLHF	TGTGCCTGGGAACCGGGACTTGTGATTGGTAATTCACCCCTCCACTTT
NA	TRBV6-2/TRBV6-3	TRBJ1-3	NA	CASSYRTLTGVSGNTIYF	TGTGCCAGCAGTTACCGAACATTGACAGGCGTCTCTGGAAACACCATATATTTT
NA	TRBV6-2/TRBV6-3	TRBJ1-6	NA	CASSYGRGNSPLHF	TGTGCCAGCAGTTATGGACGGGGAAATTCACCCCTCCACTTT
NA	TRBV5-5	TRBJ1-1	NA	CASSLGPNTEAFF	TGTGCCAGCAGCTTGGGGCCGAACACTGAAGCTTTCTTT
NA	TRBV12-3/TRBV12-4	TRBJ1-5	NA	CASSLYSNQPQHF	TGTGCCAGCAGTCTTTATAGCAATCAGCCCCAGCATTTT
TRBD1	TRBV10-2	TRBJ2-7	once	CASGGQGYEQYF	TGCGCCAGCGGGGGACAGGGCTACGAGCAGTACTTC
TRBD1	TRBV6-5	TRBJ1-1	NA	CAITGGGQTEAFF	TGTGCCATTACAGGGGGCGGACAAACTGAAGCTTTCTTT
TRBD2	TRBV5-4	TRBJ2-7	NA	CASSLARASGDEQYF	TGTGCCAGCAGCTTGGCCCGGGCTAGCGGGGACGAGCAGTACTTC
TRBD2	TRBV11-2	TRBJ2-1	NA	CASSLDRGTSGRNYNEQFF	TGTGCCAGCAGCTTAGATCGGGGGACTAGCGGGAGAAACTACAATGAGCAGTTCTTC
TRBD2	TRBV3-1/TRBV3-2	TRBJ2-7	NA	CASSQAGLAASILGEQYF	TGTGCCAGCAGCCAAGCCGGCCTAGCGGCGTCGATATTGGGCGAGCAGTACTTC
TRBD1	TRBV30	TRBJ1-1	NA	CAWSTKGQGRITEAFF	TGTGCCTGGAGTACTAAGGGACAGGGGAGAATCACTGAAGCTTTCTTT
NA	TRBV4-2	TRBJ2-2	NA	CASSQGGGGGGVTGELFF	TGTGCCAGCAGCCAAGGAGGAGGAGGGGGCGGTGTCACCGGGGAGCTGTTTTTT
NA	TRBV28	TRBJ1-2	NA	CGIGGANYGYTF	TGTGGGATCGGGGGAGCTAACTATGGCTACACCTTC
NA	TRBV29-1	TRBJ2-3	once	CSVSILTDTQYF	TGCAGCGTTTCTATCCTAACAGATACGCAGTATTTT
NA	TRBV28	TRBJ1-2	NA	CASSLRQNNYGYTF	TGTGCCAGCAGTTTACGACAGAATAACTATGGCTACACCTTC
TRBD2	TRBV28	TRBJ2-3	NA	CASSSSSGRTDTQYF	TGTGCCAGCAGTTCTTCTAGCGGGAGGACGGATACGCAGTATTTT
NA	TRBV28	TRBJ1-5	NA	CASSPQEGIAEPQHF	TGTGCCAGCAGTCCACAGGAGGGAATTGCGGAGCCCCAGCATTTT
TRBD2	TRBV4-1	TRBJ2-5	NA	CASSQGVAGDAETQYF	TGCGCCAGCAGCCAAGGAGTGGCGGGAGATGCCGAGACCCAGTACTTC